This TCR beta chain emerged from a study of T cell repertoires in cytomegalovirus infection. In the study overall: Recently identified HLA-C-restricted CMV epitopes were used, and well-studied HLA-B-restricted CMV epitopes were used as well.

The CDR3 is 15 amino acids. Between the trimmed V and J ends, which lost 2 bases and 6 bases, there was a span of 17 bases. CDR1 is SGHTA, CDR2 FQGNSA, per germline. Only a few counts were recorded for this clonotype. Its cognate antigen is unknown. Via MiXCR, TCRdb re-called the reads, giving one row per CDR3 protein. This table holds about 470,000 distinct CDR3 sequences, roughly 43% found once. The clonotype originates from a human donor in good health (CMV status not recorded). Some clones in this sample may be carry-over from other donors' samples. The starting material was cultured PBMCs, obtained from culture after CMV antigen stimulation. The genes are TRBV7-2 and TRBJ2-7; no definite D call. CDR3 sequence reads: CASSLSVAPPAEQYF. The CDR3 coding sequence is TGTGCCAGCAGCTTAAGCGTGGCCCCGCCGGCCGAGCAGTACTTC.